This T cell receptor (beta chain) is from a study of Ad26.COV2.S vaccination and SARS-CoV-2 variants (dated by TCRdb to 2020 to 2023). Notes on the research overall: Donors in the vaccine arm were drawn from COV1001, a phase I-IIa trial of Ad26.COV2.S in healthy adults that was multicentre, randomized, double-blind and placebo-controlled. Ad26.COV2.S was administered intramuscularly at 5 x 10^10 or 1 x 10^11 viral particles, either as a single shot or as two shots given 56 days apart. TCRbeta repertoire sequencing was used to assess the specificity and breadth of SARS-CoV-2-reactive T cell receptors after Ad26.COV2.S vaccination. The TCR-sequenced set comprised around 30 samples: around 20 Ad26.COV2.S vaccine recipients, 5 placebo recipients and 8 SARS-CoV-2 convalescent individuals. Trial participants were randomized into five groups of five, in which low-dose or high-dose Ad26.COV2.S was given once or twice, or placebo was given on both occasions. Investigators remained blinded to trial group allocation during experiments and outcome assessment.

The treatment or condition label here, explained by the study, means: some 19 received Ad26.COV2.S at low or high dose, single or two shots; about 5 received placebo; per-sample allocation not given. For vaccine and placebo recipients, the sequenced repertoires came from samples collected on day 63 after the first injection. Between 29 July and 7 August 2020, Cohort 1b enrolled about 27 adults aged 18-55 years at one site in Boston, USA. As a vaccine, Ad26.COV2.S was a replication-incompetent adenovirus type 26 vector that expressed a prefusion-stabilized SARS-CoV-2 spike protein derived from the original Wuhan strain. CDR1 and CDR2 are drawn from the germline V gene: KGHSH, LQKENI. Ends trimmed: V by 6 bases, J by 4 bases; bases unmatched to a gene: 9. The CDR3 measures 15 amino acids from cysteine to phenylalanine. Only CDR3 DNA remains: 45 bases, in frame from the first base. Broader findings and caveats from the paper: It was noted by the authors that total T cell responses may have been underestimated by the TCR breadth and depth analyses. After vaccination, spike-specific CD8+ and CD4+ T cell responses were reported to show substantial breadth. Higher spike-specific TCR breadth was observed in Ad26.COV2.S recipients than in placebo recipients (P = 0.0014). The study was not powered to compare responses between vaccine doses or regimens. Vaccine and placebo recipients had similar non-spike TCR breadth, a finding consistent with the vaccine containing only spike.

The immunoSEQ Assay was the method used to sequence TCRbeta CDR3 regions. After extraction, genomic DNA underwent amplification by bias-controlled multiplex PCR, followed by high-throughput sequencing. The authors' analysis ran thus. To quantify the absolute abundance of every unique TCRbeta CDR3 region, sequences were collapsed and filtered. Usable DNA was measured by amplifying reference genes present in all nucleated cells, and TCRbeta template counts were normalized to that usable DNA to estimate T cell fraction. Repertoire TCRs were annotated as SARS-CoV-2-specific by exact matching of V gene, CDR3 amino acid sequence and J gene to a known reactive TCR set. MIRA supplied the reference SARS-CoV-2 TCR set, which was filtered for enrichment in COVID-19-positive ImmuneCODE repertoires so that public or cross-reactive TCRs were removed. Using the MIRA antigens, annotated TCRs were further analysed by specific ORF or by position within an ORF. Breadth was defined as annotated unique rearrangements over total unique productive rearrangements; depth was the summed frequency of those rearrangements. Group comparisons of TCR breadth used two-sided Wilcoxon rank-sum tests. This immuneACCESS table, as held by TCRdb, lists in-frame sequences with V and J called but not all clones. Of the missing ones, under half trace to an unresolved V gene in checked studies; the others have no known cause. V and J calls and clone size come straight from that table; D and trimming were deduced from the DNA. For this sample the table gives about 480,000 clones, of which around 88% were detected only once. The ten largest make up about 13% of the sample.

On this clone: Its antigen is not yet known. Base qualities were left out, and no much larger clone turns up one base away.

Here the sequenced sample was peripheral blood, taken in a trial of Ad26.COV2.S vaccine versus placebo. This clonotype originated in a person between 18 and 59 years old who received the Ad26.COV2.S COVID-19 vaccine or a placebo. The rearranged chain carries TRBV18 and TRBJ2-3; 8 of the junction bases match TRBD2. The CDR3 sequence is CASSLGGLEADTQYF. The DNA reads as follows: TGTGCCAGCTCGCTCGGGGGACTAGAGGCAGATACGCAGTATTTT.